This T cell receptor (beta chain) was profiled in a study of blood T cells in healthy people across ages. Study-level findings and limits: Fewer expanded clones and more diversity marked long-lived versus aged donors. The study found TCR beta diversity correlated strongly with naive T cell percentage. Bulk PBMC profiling left naive and antigen-experienced comparisons inconclusive.

A sample-barcoded 5' primer and a J-beta primer mix were used in a second PCR of about 6 to 11 cycles. TCRdb re-called the 5' RACE reads through MiXCR, storing one row per CDR3 protein. The repertoire holds 700,000 to 850,000 distinct CDR3 sequences, with about 53% as singletons. This clonotype came up a few times. The antigen is undetermined. The CDR3 is 14 amino acids. Germline values: CDR1 DFQATT, CDR2 SNEGSKA (reference sequence). V was pared by 6 bases and J by 4 bases, with 9 bases of the junction left unmatched. This receptor was taken from an elderly man in good health. The chain uses TRBV20-1 and TRBJ2-7; 10 positions agree with TRBD2. Specimen: blood. In nucleotides, the CDR3 is TGCAGTGCCGGGGCTAGCGGGAGTTCATACGAGCAGTACTTC. This codes for CSAGASGSSYEQYF.